The 21 T cell receptor beta chains below all came from one sample that was sequenced in a study of shared clonotypes between healthy human individuals. Repertoires were generated with immunoSEQ multiplex PCR, while TCRdb's copy carries only in-frame clones and drops some. The sample consists of a few million clones, over 85% of them appearing once. Sequencing was carried out using naive CD4+ T cells from PBMCs. As for subset: CD45RA+ positively selected. The receptors here all came from a man between 18 and 29 years old in good health. Some clones in this sample may be carry-over from other donors' samples.

The V and J genes are TRBV7-9 and TRBJ2-1, with 8 bases fitting TRBD2. Germline CDR1 SEHNR, CDR2 FQNEAQ (reference sequence). This CDR3 spans 15 amino acids. V was clipped by 4 bases and J by 8 bases; unmatched bases: 10. As DNA, the CDR3 is TGTGCCAGCAGCTCCCTAGCGGGCCTTGTTGATGAGCAGTTCTTC. This translates into CASSSLAGLVDEQFF.

The chain carries TRBV6-1 and TRBJ1-4; 8 nucleotides match TRBD1. In germline, CDR1 is MNHNS, CDR2 SASEGT. The ends lost 7 bases at V and 4 bases at J; junction bases unmatched: 8. There are 15 residues in the CDR3. The CDR3 sequence is CASTPQGAFNEKLFF. The CDR3 nucleotides read TGTGCCAGCACCCCCCAGGGGGCGTTTAATGAAAAACTGTTTTTT.

The chain links TRBV15 to TRBJ1-5; D is unclear. The CDR3 is 16 residues long. Trimming took off 0 bases at V and 9 bases at J, with 18 bases between the two ends. Germline V gives CDR1 LNHNV, CDR2 YYDKDF (reference sequence). The CDR3 nucleotides are TGTGCCACCAGCAGAGATCGGGCGACATCGGCCCGGCCCCAGCATTTT. Amino acid sequence: CATSRDRATSARPQHF.

This clone was recorded once. The V gene is TRBV20-1, the J gene TRBJ2-1; D possibly corresponds to TRBD1 (5 bases). There are 10 residues in the CDR3. V gave up 6 bases and J gave up 12 bases, with 12 bases separating them. Looked up from germline, CDR1 is DFQATT and CDR2 is SNEGSKA (reference sequence). CDR3 protein: CSALSQGQFF. Here the CDR3 DNA reads TGCAGTGCCTTGTCCCAGGGGCAGTTCTTC.

The chain recombines TRBV5-1 with TRBJ2-7, with D hard to call. Trimming removed 2 bases at V and 2 bases at J, with 11 bases between. The CDR3 covers 14 residues. CDR1 is SGHRS and CDR2 is YFSETQ in the germline V gene. CDR3 residues: CASSFSRPPYEQYF. CDR3 in DNA: TGCGCCAGCAGCTTTTCCAGGCCCCCCTACGAGCAGTACTTC.

This clone was seen only once. The chain carries TRBV28 and TRBJ2-3; a weak D match, TRBD2 (6 bases). CDR1 is MDHEN, CDR2 SYDVKM, per germline. This CDR3 has 16 amino acids. The V end was cut by 6 bases, the J end by 2 bases, with 18 bases between. CDR3 coding DNA: TGTGCCAGCAGGCCCATTGGGCGGGGCAACACAGATACGCAGTATTTT. It translates to CASRPIGRGNTDTQYF.

The chain joins TRBV6-5 to TRBJ2-7; 8 bases map to TRBD1. This CDR3 is built from 13 residues. J was trimmed by 7 bases and V by 6 bases; bases with no gene match: 8. Germline V gene lookup returns CDR1 MNHEY and CDR2 SVGAGI. In DNA form, the CDR3 reads TGTGCCAGCAGCTCCGACAGGGGAGATGAGCAGTACTTC. Its protein is CASSSDRGDEQYF.

This chain connects TRBV11-2 to TRBJ2-2; TRBD2 might be the D (6 bases). Germline V CDR1 and CDR2: SGHAT, FQNNGV. Trimming removed 6 bases from V and 5 bases from J, with 19 bases in between. There are 16 residues in the CDR3. CDR3 sequence: CASSSLSGTITGELFF. As DNA, the CDR3 is TGTGCCAGCAGTTCACTTAGCGGTACGATTACCGGGGAGCTGTTTTTT.

The gene calls are TRBV7-2 and TRBJ2-1; 11 nucleotides line up with TRBD2. Germline V gene sequence: CDR1 SGHTA, CDR2 FQGNSA. Trimming at V came to 5 bases and at J to 1 base, leaving 4 bases not matched to a gene. The CDR3 covers 16 residues. This chain's CDR3 is CASSPGLAESYNEQFF. Written as DNA, the CDR3 is TGTGCCAGCAGCCCGGGACTAGCGGAGTCCTACAATGAGCAGTTCTTC.

The chain joins TRBV20-1 to TRBJ1-2; D remains unclear. The CDR3 runs to 11 residues. From germline, CDR1 is DFQATT and CDR2 SNEGSKA (reference sequence). V lost 7 bases and J lost 8, with 14 bases in between. CDR3 nucleotides: TGCAGTGAGCTATCCTATCGGGGCTACACCTTC. This encodes CSELSYRGYTF.

V gene TRBV11-1 combines with J gene TRBJ2-2; no firm D call. Germline lookup yields CDR1 SGHAT and CDR2 FQDESV (reference sequence). The V and J ends lost 5 bases and 8 bases respectively, with 9 bases between them. The length of the CDR3 is 12 residues. CDR3 amino acids: CASSNKIGELFF. The CDR3, as DNA: TGTGCCAGCAGCAACAAGATAGGGGAGCTGTTTTTT. Variable domain in full (rest from reference TRBV11-1 and TRBJ2-2): EAEVAQSPRYKITEKSQAVAFWCDPISGHATLYWYRQILGQGPELLVQFQDESVVDDSQLPKDRFSAERLKGVDSTLKIQPAELGDSAMYLCASSNKIGELFFGEGSRLTVL.

The V and J genes are TRBV5-1 and TRBJ2-2, with 12 bases fitting TRBD2. Germline CDR1 reads SGHRS; CDR2 reads YFSETQ. With 4 bases clipped from V and 4 bases from J, the junction kept 5 bases outside the gene matches. The CDR3 is 16 amino acids. The CDR3 loop is CASSKTSGRGTGELFF. The CDR3 DNA follows: TGCGCCAGCAGCAAGACTAGCGGGAGAGGCACCGGGGAGCTGTTTTTT.

V and J are TRBV5-4 and TRBJ2-3; 8 nucleotides match TRBD1. CDR3 length equals 15 residues. Unmatched junction bases numbered 5, after V lost 5 bases and J lost 0 bases. Germline CDR1 is SGHNT and CDR2 is YYREEE (reference sequence). CDR3 sequence (DNA): TGTGCCAGCAGGCAAACAGGGGGGAGCACAGATACGCAGTATTTT. This translates into CASRQTGGSTDTQYF.

This chain joins TRBV5-6 and TRBJ2-1; a weak D match, TRBD2 (5 bases). The CDR3 spans 12 residues. With 1 base removed from V and 10 bases from J, the gap between germline ends came to 9 bases. Germline values: CDR1 SGHDT, CDR2 YYEEEE. CDR3 protein: CASSLPQREQFF. In DNA form, the CDR3 reads TGTGCCAGCAGCTTGCCGCAGCGGGAGCAGTTCTTC. Using reference TRBV5-6 and TRBJ2-1 for the parts outside the CDR3, the full variable domain is DAGVTQSPTHLIKTRGQQVTLRCSPKSGHDTVSWYQQALGQGPQFIFQYYEEEERQRGNFPDRFSGHQFPNYSSELNVNALLLGDSALYLCASSLPQREQFFGPGTRLTVL.

This clone occurred once. Other DNA sequences within the sample encode an identical CDR3. The rearrangement uses TRBV27 and TRBJ1-1; TRBD1 matches at 7 bases. J was trimmed by 4 bases and V by 6 bases; bases with no gene match: 8. Germline V gene data show CDR1 as MNHEY and CDR2 as SMNVEV (reference sequence). The CDR3 covers 14 residues. The CDR3 is CASSLDREGTEAFF. DNA of the CDR3: TGTGCCAGCAGCCTCGACAGGGAGGGCACTGAAGCTTTCTTT.

CDR3 region: CAISDQGSGTDTQYF. The CDR3 bases are TGTGCCATCAGTGATCAGGGTAGCGGAACAGATACGCAGTATTTT. The chain uses TRBV10-3 and TRBJ2-3; the D gene is possibly TRBD2 (6 bases). The germline CDR1 and CDR2 sequences are ENHRY and SYGVKD. V gave up 3 bases and J gave up 3 bases, with 13 bases separating them. CDR3 length equals 15 residues.

The CDR3 sequence: CAISAQREGRGFF. The CDR3 nucleotides read TGTGCCATCAGTGCCCAGCGGGAGGGCCGAGGGTTCTTC. The genes are TRBV10-3 and TRBJ2-1; 10 bases map to TRBD2. CDR3 length: 13 residues. V shed 4 bases and J 15 bases; nucleotides not matched to a gene: 9. Germline V gene lookup returns CDR1 ENHRY and CDR2 SYGVKD.

The chain carries TRBV28 and TRBJ2-1; 8 bases map to TRBD2. This CDR3 contains 15 residues. The germline V gene encodes CDR1 MDHEN and CDR2 SYDVKM. Losses at the gene ends were 3 bases for V and 7 bases for J; bases not matched to a gene: 8. CDR3 bases: TGTGCCAGCAGTTTCGGAAGCGGGGGAATAAATGAGCAGTTCTTC. Translated: CASSFGSGGINEQFF.

The rearrangement joins TRBV7-3 to TRBJ2-7, with a tentative D call TRBD2 (6 bases). Germline lookup yields CDR1 SGHTA and CDR2 FQGTGA. Trimming stripped 2 bases from V and 4 bases from J, with 9 bases between. CDR3 length: 13 residues. The CDR3 region has the DNA TGTGCCAGCAGCTTAGGCGGGAAGTACGAGCAGTACTTC. It specifies CASSLGGKYEQYF. Filled out from reference TRBV7-3 and TRBJ2-7, the complete variable domain reads GAGVSQTPSNKVTEKGKYVELRCDPISGHTALYWYRQSLGQGPEFLIYFQGTGAADDSGLPNDRFFAVRPEGSVSTLKIQRTERGDSAVYLCASSLGGKYEQYFGPGTRLTVT.

The chain links TRBV6-5 to TRBJ2-7; TRBD2 might be the D (5 bases). The CDR3 loop spans 16 amino acids. Per germline, CDR1 MNHEY and CDR2 SVGAGI. V was shortened by 2 bases and J by 6 bases, with 20 bases between the two germline ends. CDR3 bases: TGTGCCAGCAGTTACGCCCCGGGTACCCTTGGAGGCGAGCAGTACTTC. Translation gives CASSYAPGTLGGEQYF.

As regards this clone: Within the sample, other DNA sequences also encode this same CDR3. The rearrangement joins TRBV14 to TRBJ2-7; the match to TRBD1 covers 8 bases. V lost 2 bases and J lost 2; bases outside the gene matches: 5. Germline CDR1 is SGHDN and CDR2 is FVKESK. The CDR3 spans 15 residues. The CDR3 loop is CASSQPGTGPYEQYF. In DNA, the CDR3 is TGTGCCAGCAGCCAACCAGGGACAGGACCCTACGAGCAGTACTTC.